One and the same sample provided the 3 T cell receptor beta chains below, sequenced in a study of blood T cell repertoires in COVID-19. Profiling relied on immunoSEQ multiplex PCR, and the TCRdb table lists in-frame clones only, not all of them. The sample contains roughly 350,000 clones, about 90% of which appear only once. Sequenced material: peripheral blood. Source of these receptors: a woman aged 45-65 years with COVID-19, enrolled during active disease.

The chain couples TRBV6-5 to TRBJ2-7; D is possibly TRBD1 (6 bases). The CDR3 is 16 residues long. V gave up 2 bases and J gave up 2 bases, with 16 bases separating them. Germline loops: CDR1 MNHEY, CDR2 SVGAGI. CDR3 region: CASSYGDRLTPYEQYF. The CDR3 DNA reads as TGTGCCAGCAGTTACGGAGACAGGTTGACGCCCTACGAGCAGTACTTC.

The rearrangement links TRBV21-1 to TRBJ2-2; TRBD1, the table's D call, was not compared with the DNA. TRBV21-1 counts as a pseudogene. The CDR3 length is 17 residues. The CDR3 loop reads CASSKFVARKNTGELFF. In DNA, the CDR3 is TGTGCCAGCAGCAAATTCGTCGCCAGAAAGAACACCGGGGAGCTGTTTTTT.

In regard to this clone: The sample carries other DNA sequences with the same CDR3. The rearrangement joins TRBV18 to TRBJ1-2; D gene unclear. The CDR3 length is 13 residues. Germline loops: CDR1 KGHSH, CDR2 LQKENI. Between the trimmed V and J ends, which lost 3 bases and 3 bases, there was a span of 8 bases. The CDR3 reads CASSPRTDYGYTF. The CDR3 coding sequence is TGTGCCAGCTCACCGCGGACTGACTATGGCTACACCTTC.